This T cell receptor beta chain was found in a study of T cell changes during pregnancy in multiple sclerosis. Concerning this clone itself: Other DNA sequences from this sample encode an identical CDR3 as well.

The V end lost 5 bases, the J end lost 3 bases, and 8 bases lay between the germline ends. Germline V lookup: CDR1 SGHAT, CDR2 FQNNGV. The CDR3 length is 12 residues. Repertoires were generated with immunoSEQ multiplex PCR, while TCRdb's copy carries only in-frame clones and drops some. This sample yields almost 50,000 clones, of which roughly nine tenths are seen a single time; roughly 10% belongs to the top ten. Material: CD8+ T cells from peripheral blood mononuclear cells, obtained after pregnancy. The chain is built from TRBV11-2 and TRBJ2-7, with D possibly matching TRBD1 (6 bases). This clonotype originated in a female donor with multiple sclerosis, enrolled in a pregnancy study. The CDR3 bases are TGTGCCAGCAGCCCGGACAGCTACGAGCAGTACTTC. Residues: CASSPDSYEQYF.